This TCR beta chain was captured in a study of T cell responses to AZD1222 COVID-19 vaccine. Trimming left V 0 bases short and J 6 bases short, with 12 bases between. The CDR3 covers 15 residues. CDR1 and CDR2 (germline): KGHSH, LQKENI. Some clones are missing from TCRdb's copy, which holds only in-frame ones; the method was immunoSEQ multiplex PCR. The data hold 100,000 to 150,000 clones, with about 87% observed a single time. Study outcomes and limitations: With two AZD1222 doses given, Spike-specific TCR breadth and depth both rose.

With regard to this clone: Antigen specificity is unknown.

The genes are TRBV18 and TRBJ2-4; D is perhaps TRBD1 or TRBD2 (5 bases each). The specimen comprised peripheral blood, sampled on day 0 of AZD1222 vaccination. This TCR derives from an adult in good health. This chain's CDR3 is CASSPPGVGPNIQYF. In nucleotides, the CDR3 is TGTGCCAGCTCACCACCGGGGGTCGGACCAAACATTCAGTACTTC. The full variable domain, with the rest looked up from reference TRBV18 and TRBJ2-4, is NAGVMQNPRHLVRRRGQEARLRCSPMKGHSHVYWYRQLPEEGLKFMVYLQKENIIDESGMPKERFSAEFPKEGPSILRIQQVVRGDSAAYFCASSPPGVGPNIQYFGAGTRLSVL.